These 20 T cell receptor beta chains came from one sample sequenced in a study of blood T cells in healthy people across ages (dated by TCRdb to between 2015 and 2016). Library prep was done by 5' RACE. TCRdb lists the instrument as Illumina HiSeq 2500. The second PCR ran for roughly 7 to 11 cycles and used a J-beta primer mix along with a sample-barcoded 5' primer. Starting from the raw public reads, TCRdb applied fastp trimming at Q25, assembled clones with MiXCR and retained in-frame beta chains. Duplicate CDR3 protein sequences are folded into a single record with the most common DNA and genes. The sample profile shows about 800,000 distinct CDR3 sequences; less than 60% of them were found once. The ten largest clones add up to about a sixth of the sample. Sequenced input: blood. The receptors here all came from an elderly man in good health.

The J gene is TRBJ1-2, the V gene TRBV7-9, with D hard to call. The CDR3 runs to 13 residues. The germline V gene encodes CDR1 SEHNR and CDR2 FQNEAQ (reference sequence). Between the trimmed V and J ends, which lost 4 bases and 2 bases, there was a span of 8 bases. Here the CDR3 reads CASSWVGNYGYTF. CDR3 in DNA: TGTGCCAGCAGCTGGGTAGGGAACTATGGCTACACCTTC.

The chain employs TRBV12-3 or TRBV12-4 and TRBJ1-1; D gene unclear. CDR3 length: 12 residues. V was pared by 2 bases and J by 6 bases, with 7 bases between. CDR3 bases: TGTGCCAGCAGTTTATCGAGCGCTGAAGCTTTCTTT. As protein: CASSLSSAEAFF.

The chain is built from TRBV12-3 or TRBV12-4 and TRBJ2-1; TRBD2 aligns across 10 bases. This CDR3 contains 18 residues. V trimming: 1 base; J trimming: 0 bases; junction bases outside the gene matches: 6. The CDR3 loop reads CASSLGLAGVGSYNEQFF. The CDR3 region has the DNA TGTGCCAGCAGTTTAGGGCTAGCGGGAGTAGGCTCCTACAATGAGCAGTTCTTC.

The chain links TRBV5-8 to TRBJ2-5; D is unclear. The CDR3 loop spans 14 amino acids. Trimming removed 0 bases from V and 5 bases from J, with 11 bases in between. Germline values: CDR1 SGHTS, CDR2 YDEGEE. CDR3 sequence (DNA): TGTGCCAGCAGCTTGGGGGCGGAAAAGGAGACCCAGTACTTC. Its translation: CASSLGAEKETQYF. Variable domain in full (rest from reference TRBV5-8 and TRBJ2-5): EAGVTQSPTHLIKTRGQQATLRCSPISGHTSVYWYQQALGLGLQFLLWYDEGEERNRGNFPPRFSGRQFPNYSSELNVNALELEDSALYLCASSLGAEKETQYFGPGTRLLVL.

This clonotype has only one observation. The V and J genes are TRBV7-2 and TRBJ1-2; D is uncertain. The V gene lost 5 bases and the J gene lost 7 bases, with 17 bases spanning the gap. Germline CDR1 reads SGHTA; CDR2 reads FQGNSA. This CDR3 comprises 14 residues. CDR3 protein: CASSPGLGGAGYTF. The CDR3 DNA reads TGTGCCAGCAGCCCCGGATTGGGCGGCGCTGGCTACACCTTC.

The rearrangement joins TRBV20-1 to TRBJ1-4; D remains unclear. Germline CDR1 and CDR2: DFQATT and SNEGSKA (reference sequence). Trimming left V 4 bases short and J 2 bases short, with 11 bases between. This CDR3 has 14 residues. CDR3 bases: TGCAGTGCTACCCGGGATCGGACTAATGAAAAACTGTTTTTT. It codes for CSATRDRTNEKLFF.

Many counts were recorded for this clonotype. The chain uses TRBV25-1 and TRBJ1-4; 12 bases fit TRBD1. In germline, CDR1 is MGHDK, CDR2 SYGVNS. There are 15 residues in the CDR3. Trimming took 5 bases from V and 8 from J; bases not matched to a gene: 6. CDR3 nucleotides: TGTGCCAGCAGTCTAACCGGGACAGGGGGCGAAAAACTGTTTTTT. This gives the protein CASSLTGTGGEKLFF. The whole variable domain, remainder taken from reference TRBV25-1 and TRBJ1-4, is EADIYQTPRYLVIGTGKKITLECSQTMGHDKMYWYQQDPGMELHLIHYSYGVNSTEKGDLSSESTVSRIRTEHFPLTLESARPSHTSQYLCASSLTGTGGEKLFFGSGTQLSVL.

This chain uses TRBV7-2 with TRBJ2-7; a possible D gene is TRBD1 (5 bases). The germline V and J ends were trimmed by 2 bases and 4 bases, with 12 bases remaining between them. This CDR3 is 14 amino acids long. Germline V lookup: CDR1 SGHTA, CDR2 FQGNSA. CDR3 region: CASSLRDSLYEQYF. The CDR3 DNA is TGTGCCAGCAGCTTACGAGACAGTCTTTACGAGCAGTACTTC.

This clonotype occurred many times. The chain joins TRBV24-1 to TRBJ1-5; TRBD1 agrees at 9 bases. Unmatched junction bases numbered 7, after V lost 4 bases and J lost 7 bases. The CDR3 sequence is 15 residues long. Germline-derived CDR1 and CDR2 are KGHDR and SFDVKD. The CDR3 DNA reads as TGTGCCACCAGTGACACCGGACAGGGGTGGCAGCCCCAGCATTTT. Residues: CATSDTGQGWQPQHF.

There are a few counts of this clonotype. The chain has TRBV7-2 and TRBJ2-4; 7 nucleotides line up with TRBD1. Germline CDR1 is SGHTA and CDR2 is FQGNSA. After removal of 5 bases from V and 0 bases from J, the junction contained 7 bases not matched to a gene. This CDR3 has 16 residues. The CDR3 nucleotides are TGTGCCAGCAGCCCTCAGACAGGGCTAGCCAAAAACATTCAGTACTTC. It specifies CASSPQTGLAKNIQYF.

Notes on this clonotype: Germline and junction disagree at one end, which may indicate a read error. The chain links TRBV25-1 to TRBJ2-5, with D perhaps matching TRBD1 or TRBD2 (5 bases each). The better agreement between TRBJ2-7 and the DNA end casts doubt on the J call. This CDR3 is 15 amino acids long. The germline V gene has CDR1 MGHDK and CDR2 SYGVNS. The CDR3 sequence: CVSSVGTLRTYEQYF. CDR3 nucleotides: TGTGTCAGCAGTGTAGGGACCCTTAGAACTTACGAGCAGTACTTC.

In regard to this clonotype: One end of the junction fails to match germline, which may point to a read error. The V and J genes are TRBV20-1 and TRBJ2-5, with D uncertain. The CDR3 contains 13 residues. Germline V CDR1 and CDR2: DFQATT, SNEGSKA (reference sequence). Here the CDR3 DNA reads TGCAGTGCCGTAGACGGATTGCAAGGGACCCAGTACTTC. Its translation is CSAVDGLQGTQYF.

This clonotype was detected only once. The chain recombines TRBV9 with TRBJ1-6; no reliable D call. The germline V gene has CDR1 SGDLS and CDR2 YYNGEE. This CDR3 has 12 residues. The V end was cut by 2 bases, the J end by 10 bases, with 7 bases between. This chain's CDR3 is CASSVRSSPLHF. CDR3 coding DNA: TGTGCCAGCAGCGTCCGAAGCTCACCCCTCCACTTT. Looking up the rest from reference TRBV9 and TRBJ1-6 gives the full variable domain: DSGVTQTPKHLITATGQRVTLRCSPRSGDLSVYWYQQSLDQGLQFLIQYYNGEERAKGNILERFSAQQFPDLHSELNLSSLELGDSALYFCASSVRSSPLHFGNGTRLTVT.

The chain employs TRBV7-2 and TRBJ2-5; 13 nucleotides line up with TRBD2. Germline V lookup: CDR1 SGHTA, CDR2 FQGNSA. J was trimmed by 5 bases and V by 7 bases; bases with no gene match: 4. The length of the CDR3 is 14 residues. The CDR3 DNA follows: TGTGCCAGCACCGAACTAGCGGGAGGGGAGACCCAGTACTTC. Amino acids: CASTELAGGETQYF.

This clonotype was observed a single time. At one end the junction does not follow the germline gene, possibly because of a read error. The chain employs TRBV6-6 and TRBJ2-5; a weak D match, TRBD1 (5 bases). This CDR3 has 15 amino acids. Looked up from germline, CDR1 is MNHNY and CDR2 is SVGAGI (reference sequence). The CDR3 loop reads CASIAGMESPETQNF. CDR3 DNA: TGTGCCAGCATTGCAGGGATGGAAAGCCCGGAGACCCAGAACTTC.

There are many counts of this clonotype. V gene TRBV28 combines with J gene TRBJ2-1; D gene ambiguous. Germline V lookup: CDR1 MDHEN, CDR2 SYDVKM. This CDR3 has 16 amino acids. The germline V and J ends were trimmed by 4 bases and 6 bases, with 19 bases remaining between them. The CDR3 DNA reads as TGTGCCAGCAGTTCCTCGGACCTGCACCGATTCAATGAGCAGTTCTTC. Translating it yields CASSSSDLHRFNEQFF.

The CDR3 DNA reads TGTGCCAGCAGCTTCGGACTAGCGGGAGAGTCCTACAATGAGCAGTTCTTC. Its translation: CASSFGLAGESYNEQFF. J is TRBJ2-1 and V is TRBV11-1; TRBD2 agrees at 13 bases. From germline, CDR1 is SGHAT and CDR2 FQDESV (reference sequence). This CDR3 contains 17 residues. V shed 3 bases, J shed 1 base, and the junction held 3 bases outside the gene matches.

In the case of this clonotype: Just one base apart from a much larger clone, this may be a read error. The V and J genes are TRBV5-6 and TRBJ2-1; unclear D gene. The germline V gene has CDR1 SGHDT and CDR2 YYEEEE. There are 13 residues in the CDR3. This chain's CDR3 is CAGSLGHFNEQFF. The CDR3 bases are TGTGCCGGCAGCTTGGGCCACTTCAATGAGCAGTTCTTC.

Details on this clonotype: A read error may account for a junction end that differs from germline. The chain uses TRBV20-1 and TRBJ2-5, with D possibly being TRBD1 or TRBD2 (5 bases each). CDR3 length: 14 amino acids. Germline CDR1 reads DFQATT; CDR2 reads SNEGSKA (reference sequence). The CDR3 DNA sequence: TGCAGTCCTAGAGGGGCTGTTCAGATATGGACCCAGTACTTC. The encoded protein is CSPRGAVQIWTQYF.

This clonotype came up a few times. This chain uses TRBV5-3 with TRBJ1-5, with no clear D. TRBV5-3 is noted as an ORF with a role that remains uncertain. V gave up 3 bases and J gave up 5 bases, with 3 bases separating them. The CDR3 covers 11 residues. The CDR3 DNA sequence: TGTGCCAGAAGCTACGATCAGCCCCAGCATTTT. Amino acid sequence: CARSYDQPQHF.